This is a list of T cell receptor beta chains from one sample in a study of control samples from healthy donors and cancer patients. The method was immunoSEQ multiplex PCR; TCRdb's version includes in-frame clones alone and lacks a portion of them. The sample carries 84,000 or so clones, roughly 89% recorded once. Sequencing was done on a sample of blood. The origin of the receptors is a man aged 30 to 39 in good health. Both conserved end residues are part of each CDR3. Each record gives: clone size, V gene, J gene, D gene, CDR3 protein, CDR3 DNA. D genes are given only for firm matches. The size entry is marked missing in some rows and otherwise reads once, few, many or a size class.

clone size: .
V gene: TRBV4-1
J gene: TRBJ1-5
D gene: .
CDR3 protein: CASSQDLTQTNQPQHF
CDR3 DNA: TGCGCCAGCAGCCAAGATCTTACGCAGACCAATCAGCCCCAGCATTTT

clone size: .
V gene: TRBV15
J gene: TRBJ2-2
D gene: .
CDR3 protein: CATSRGGRETGELFF
CDR3 DNA: TGTGCCACCAGCAGAGGAGGGCGCGAGACCGGGGAGCTGTTTTTT

clone size: .
V gene: TRBV7-8
J gene: TRBJ2-1
D gene: .
CDR3 protein: CASRPSGDEQFF
CDR3 DNA: TGTGCCAGCCGCCCCAGCGGCGATGAGCAGTTCTTC

clone size: .
V gene: TRBV25-1
J gene: TRBJ1-2
D gene: .
CDR3 protein: CASSGGGGYTF
CDR3 DNA: TGTGCCAGCAGTGGAGGGGGTGGCTACACCTTC

clone size: .
V gene: TRBV7-2
J gene: TRBJ1-4
D gene: .
CDR3 protein: CASSPGQSRREKLFF
CDR3 DNA: TGTGCCAGCAGCCCTGGACAATCAAGGAGAGAAAAACTGTTTTTT

clone size: .
V gene: TRBV6-5
J gene: TRBJ2-2
D gene: .
CDR3 protein: CASSVGAWLFF
CDR3 DNA: TGTGCCAGCAGCGTGGGGGCCTGGCTGTTTTTT

clone size: .
V gene: TRBV7-2
J gene: TRBJ2-1
D gene: .
CDR3 protein: CASTEQVTGEQFF
CDR3 DNA: TGTGCCAGCACCGAACAGGTGACGGGTGAGCAGTTCTTC

clone size: .
V gene: TRBV28
J gene: TRBJ1-1
D gene: .
CDR3 protein: CASSPVQLVTEAFF
CDR3 DNA: TGTGCCAGCAGTCCCGTCCAGCTGGTAACTGAAGCTTTCTTT

clone size: .
V gene: TRBV25-1
J gene: TRBJ2-3
D gene: .
CDR3 protein: CASRRGDIGTQYF
CDR3 DNA: TGTGCCAGCAGGAGAGGGGATATTGGTACGCAGTATTTT

clone size: few
V gene: TRBV19
J gene: TRBJ1-5
D gene: TRBD1
CDR3 protein: CASSSLTGAGSNQPQHF
CDR3 DNA: TGTGCCAGTAGTTCGTTAACAGGGGCGGGGAGCAATCAGCCCCAGCATTTT

clone size: .
V gene: TRBV18
J gene: TRBJ2-7
D gene: .
CDR3 protein: CASSQGPIYEQYF
CDR3 DNA: TGTGCCAGCTCACAGGGCCCGATCTACGAGCAGTACTTC

clone size: .
V gene: TRBV28
J gene: TRBJ1-5
D gene: TRBD1
CDR3 protein: CASSPQGENQPQHF
CDR3 DNA: TGTGCCAGCTCCCCACAGGGGGAGAATCAGCCCCAGCATTTT

clone size: .
V gene: TRBV11-2
J gene: TRBJ2-7
D gene: TRBD1
CDR3 protein: CASSLPGDRGEQYF
CDR3 DNA: TGTGCCAGCAGCTTACCGGGGGACAGGGGGGAGCAGTACTTC

clone size: .
V gene: TRBV5-5
J gene: TRBJ2-7
D gene: TRBD2
CDR3 protein: CASSWGSSGTYEQYF
CDR3 DNA: TGTGCCAGCAGCTGGGGTTCTAGCGGAACCTACGAGCAGTACTTC

clone size: .
V gene: TRBV28
J gene: TRBJ1-2
D gene: .
CDR3 protein: CASRSPLLGRANYGYTF
CDR3 DNA: TGTGCCAGCAGATCTCCGCTTCTGGGAAGAGCCAACTATGGCTACACCTTC

clone size: .
V gene: TRBV11-2
J gene: TRBJ1-1
D gene: TRBD1
CDR3 protein: CASSSFKGALIEDTEAFF
CDR3 DNA: TGTGCCAGCAGCTCATTTAAGGGGGCATTAATCGAGGACACTGAAGCTTTCTTT

clone size: .
V gene: TRBV2
J gene: TRBJ2-7
D gene: .
CDR3 protein: CASSPLSSEQYF
CDR3 DNA: TGTGCCAGCAGCCCGCTTTCGAGCGAGCAGTACTTC

clone size: .
V gene: TRBV2
J gene: TRBJ1-6
D gene: .
CDR3 protein: CASNGDLRSPLHF
CDR3 DNA: TGTGCCAGCAACGGGGACCTGAGGTCACCCCTCCACTTT

clone size: .
V gene: TRBV3-1/TRBV3-2
J gene: TRBJ1-2
D gene: .
CDR3 protein: CASSQGEGVGYSYGYTF
CDR3 DNA: TGTGCCAGCAGCCAGGGGGAGGGGGTTGGCTATAGCTATGGCTACACCTTC

clone size: .
V gene: TRBV29-1
J gene: TRBJ1-1
D gene: .
CDR3 protein: CSVVAPRDTEAFF
CDR3 DNA: TGCAGCGTTGTGGCTCCGAGGGACACTGAAGCTTTCTTT

clone size: .
V gene: TRBV12-3/TRBV12-4
J gene: TRBJ2-7
D gene: .
CDR3 protein: CASRGPGYEQYF
CDR3 DNA: TGTGCCAGCAGGGGTCCAGGCTACGAGCAGTACTTC

clone size: .
V gene: TRBV19
J gene: TRBJ1-1
D gene: .
CDR3 protein: CAVARTATNTEAFF
CDR3 DNA: TGTGCAGTAGCCAGGACAGCTACGAACACTGAAGCTTTCTTT

clone size: .
V gene: TRBV18
J gene: TRBJ1-1
D gene: .
CDR3 protein: CASSGNTEAFF
CDR3 DNA: TGTGCCAGCTCTGGGAACACTGAAGCTTTCTTT

clone size: .
V gene: TRBV9
J gene: TRBJ2-5
D gene: .
CDR3 protein: CASSVSRQETQYF
CDR3 DNA: TGTGCCAGCAGCGTGTCACGACAAGAGACCCAGTACTTC

clone size: .
V gene: TRBV27
J gene: TRBJ1-1
D gene: .
CDR3 protein: CASSPNPPGRAFF
CDR3 DNA: TGTGCCAGCAGTCCCAACCCCCCCGGTCGGGCTTTCTTT

clone size: .
V gene: TRBV7-9
J gene: TRBJ2-7
D gene: .
CDR3 protein: CAIQGGRNEQYF
CDR3 DNA: TGTGCCATCCAGGGGGGGCGGAACGAGCAGTACTTC

clone size: .
V gene: TRBV28
J gene: TRBJ2-3
D gene: TRBD2
CDR3 protein: CASSQASGGSSTDTQYF
CDR3 DNA: TGTGCCAGCAGTCAGGCTAGCGGGGGATCTAGCACAGATACGCAGTATTTT